Reported below is one T cell receptor beta chain. The authors took one heparinised blood draw, averaging approximately 110 mL, from each donor. Each population that was sorted was more than 98% pure. These data belong to a study of beta chain features in type 1 diabetes. Expressed TCRB transcripts were sequenced after all isolated RNA was converted to cDNA. Naive, central memory and regulatory T cell samples averaged about 3.4 million reads. Sequencing was performed with immunoSEQ multiplex PCR; in TCRdb, only in-frame clones are kept and a portion is missing. The sample has over 350,000 clones; around 16% are singletons. The CDR3 is 16 amino acids. CDR1 and CDR2 (germline): SGHTA, FQGTGA. Trimming cost V 1 base and J 5 bases, with 15 bases left between them.

The chain recombines TRBV7-3 with TRBJ2-1, with D possibly matching TRBD2 (6 bases). The sequence was obtained from a woman aged 18-30 years in good health. The specimen was naive CD4+ T cells from blood. CDR3 nucleotide sequence: TGTGCCAGCAGCTTAAATGCCGGGAGAAACGACAATGAGCAGTTCTTC. Amino acid sequence: CASSLNAGRNDNEQFF.